This T cell receptor beta chain was found in a study of spatial heterogeneity in lung cancer. The study's findings and limits: Blood contained ubiquitous expanded tumor TCRs more at resection than at follow-up.

Time point in this sample: sample taken at primary tumor resection. The sequenced material consisted of unsorted whole RNA from tumor, nontumor lung or frozen PBMC. Donors were fewer than 90 untreated early-stage non-small cell lung cancer patients. TCR cDNA molecules each had a unique molecular identifier. TCRdb itself ran the 5' RACE reads through MiXCR, one entry per CDR3 protein. The table records some 100,000 distinct CDR3 sequences, about 12% of them present only once. For this clonotype: Antigen: not known.

The material was PBMCs, obtained at surgery. This receptor was obtained from a male donor with early-stage non-small cell lung cancer.

In DNA form, the CDR3 reads TGTGCAGAACACCCCTCTTCTCCAGGGGACAATGAGCAGTTCTTC. This encodes CAEHPSSPGDNEQFF. The chain employs TRBV21-1 and TRBJ2-1; the table names TRBD1, a call not compared with the DNA. TRBV21-1 is flagged as a pseudogene. The CDR3 spans 15 residues.